Below, 15 T cell receptor beta chains from the same sample are listed, as sequenced in a study of blood T cells in healthy people across ages. With a J-beta primer mix and a sample-barcoded 5' primer, a second PCR ran about 7 to 12 cycles. One entry per CDR3 protein results from TCRdb running MiXCR on the 5' RACE reads. The sample consists of hundreds of thousands of distinct CDR3 sequences, 58% of them appearing once. Sequenced input: blood. The receptors were gathered from a man in his 60s in good health.

The chain joins TRBV5-1 to TRBJ2-3; 12 bases fit TRBD2. With 5 bases clipped from V and 7 bases from J, the junction kept 8 bases outside the gene matches. Per the germline V gene, CDR1 is SGHRS and CDR2 is YFSETQ. The CDR3 is made up of 15 amino acids. This CDR3 is CASRPQTSGGHTQYF. The CDR3 bases are TGCGCCAGCAGACCCCAAACTAGCGGGGGGCATACGCAGTATTTT.

Ten or more counts support this clonotype. This sequence joins TRBV12-3 or TRBV12-4 and TRBJ1-2; a weak D match, TRBD1 (5 bases). Trimming stripped 2 bases from V and 0 bases from J, with 7 bases between. The CDR3 runs 14 residues. Here the CDR3 DNA reads TGTGCCAGCAGTTTAACAGGAGCTAACTATGGCTACACCTTC. Amino acids: CASSLTGANYGYTF.

The rearrangement uses TRBV12-3 or TRBV12-4 and TRBJ2-7, with D tentatively TRBD1 or TRBD2 (6 bases each). V lost 6 bases and J lost 6, with 15 bases in between. The CDR3 consists of 13 residues. The CDR3 loop is CASRPPGAPEQYF. CDR3 in DNA: TGTGCCAGCAGGCCCCCGGGGGCCCCCGAGCAGTACTTC.

This sequence joins TRBV13 and TRBJ2-4; 7 positions agree with TRBD2. Germline V gives CDR1 PRHDT, CDR2 FYEKMQ (reference sequence). This CDR3 has 16 residues. J gave up 4 bases and V 5 bases, and 11 bases lay outside the gene matches. The CDR3 is CASSPSSGVTKNIQYF. DNA of the CDR3: TGTGCCAGCAGCCCCTCTAGCGGAGTTACAAAAAACATTCAGTACTTC.

The V and J genes are TRBV7-2 and TRBJ1-6; no reliable D call. V shed 1 base and J shed 9 bases, with 10 bases lying between them. Germline V CDR1 and CDR2: SGHTA, FQGNSA. This CDR3 spans 14 amino acids. CDR3 nucleotides: TGTGCCAGCAGCTTAGACGGGAATCCTTCACCCCTCCACTTT. This sequence encodes CASSLDGNPSPLHF.

There are a few counts of this clonotype. The chain combines TRBV20-1 with TRBJ2-3, with 10 bases aligning to TRBD1. The CDR3 has 15 amino acids. Germline V CDR1 and CDR2: DFQATT, SNEGSKA (reference sequence). V shed 5 bases, J shed 2 bases, and the junction held 7 bases outside the gene matches. In DNA, the CDR3 is TGCAGTGCTGCCGGGACAGGGGTCTTCACAGATACGCAGTATTTT. Its translation is CSAAGTGVFTDTQYF.

This clonotype was counted a few times. The rearrangement links TRBV3-1 to TRBJ1-2; 10 bases are a match to TRBD1. Germline-derived CDR1 and CDR2 are LGHDT and YNNKEL (reference sequence). J gave up 4 bases and V 2 bases, and 7 bases lay outside the gene matches. The CDR3 is 16 residues long. In nucleotides, the CDR3 is TGTGCCAGCAGCCAACCCGGGACAGGGGTTGGCTATGGCTACACCTTC. Protein: CASSQPGTGVGYGYTF.

This sequence joins TRBV6-1 and TRBJ2-7; D may be TRBD1 (5 bases). Trimming removed 4 bases at V and 6 bases at J, with 10 bases between. Germline CDR1 and CDR2: MNHNS and SASEGT. The CDR3 has 12 residues. The CDR3 loop reads CASSVQGGEQYF. The CDR3, as DNA: TGTGCCAGCAGTGTCCAGGGCGGCGAGCAGTACTTC.

The rearrangement links TRBV10-3 to TRBJ2-7; 8 nucleotides match TRBD2. Germline V gene sequence: CDR1 ENHRY, CDR2 SYGVKD. J gave up 2 bases and V 3 bases, and 15 bases lay outside the gene matches. The CDR3 contains 18 residues. The CDR3 coding sequence is TGTGCCATCAGTGATGGGCTCTCGGGAGGGAGTAGGGCCTACGAGCAGTACTTC. It codes for CAISDGLSGGSRAYEQYF.

This clonotype has only one observation. A junction end diverges from the germline sequence, so it may reflect a read error. The genes are TRBV12-3 or TRBV12-4 and TRBJ2-6; perhaps TRBD1 as D (6 bases). The CDR3 spans 17 residues. This CDR3 reads CAGSFGGNRAGANVLTF. In DNA, the CDR3 is TGTGCCGGCAGTTTTGGTGGGAACAGGGCTGGGGCCAACGTCCTGACTTTC.

This clonotype has more than one count but fewer than ten. The gene calls are TRBV5-1 and TRBJ2-4, with 12 positions matching TRBD2. There are 14 residues in the CDR3. CDR1 and CDR2 from the germline V gene are SGHRS and YFSETQ. V trimming: 6 bases; J trimming: 13 bases; junction bases outside the gene matches: 11. In DNA, the CDR3 is TGCGCCAGCAAACCGGGACTAGCGGGTTCGGAGCAGTACTTC. It specifies CASKPGLAGSEQYF.

The chain is built from TRBV20-1 and TRBJ1-1, with D perhaps matching TRBD1 (6 bases). Deletions cut 6 bases from V and 3 bases from J, with 17 bases between. The V gene's germline CDR1 is DFQATT and CDR2 SNEGSKA (reference sequence). This CDR3 has 14 amino acids. The CDR3 spells CSAFAGTPDTEAFF. As DNA, the CDR3 is TGCAGTGCGTTTGCCGGGACACCGGACACTGAAGCTTTCTTT.

This sequence joins TRBV18 and TRBJ2-1; the D gene is possibly TRBD1 (6 bases). V was shortened by 6 bases and J by 6 bases, with 12 bases between the two germline ends. The CDR3 covers 13 residues. Germline V gene lookup returns CDR1 KGHSH and CDR2 LQKENI. CDR3 sequence reads: CASSYLGGNEQFF. The CDR3 DNA reads TGTGCCAGCTCCTACCTAGGGGGCAATGAGCAGTTCTTC.

This clonotype was seen a handful of times. The chain recombines TRBV5-8 with TRBJ1-6; D gene uncertain. The CDR3 is 14 amino acids. V was cut by 2 bases and J by 10 bases, with 13 bases left in between. CDR1 is SGHTS and CDR2 is YDEGEE in the germline V gene. CDR3 sequence reads: CASSFINLGSPLHF. CDR3 nucleotides: TGTGCCAGCAGCTTCATAAATCTCGGCTCACCCCTCCACTTT.

Only one count was recorded for this clonotype. This may be a read error: a much more frequent sequence differs by one nucleotide. CDR3 region: CASSPASAPQETQYF. The CDR3 DNA reads as TGTGCCAGCAGCCCTGCGAGCGCCCCACAAGAGACCCAGTACTTC. This chain connects TRBV7-2 to TRBJ2-5; no firm D call. The CDR3 totals 15 residues. V was shortened by 5 bases and J by 2 bases, with 15 bases between the two germline ends. Per the germline V gene, CDR1 is SGHTA and CDR2 is FQGNSA.